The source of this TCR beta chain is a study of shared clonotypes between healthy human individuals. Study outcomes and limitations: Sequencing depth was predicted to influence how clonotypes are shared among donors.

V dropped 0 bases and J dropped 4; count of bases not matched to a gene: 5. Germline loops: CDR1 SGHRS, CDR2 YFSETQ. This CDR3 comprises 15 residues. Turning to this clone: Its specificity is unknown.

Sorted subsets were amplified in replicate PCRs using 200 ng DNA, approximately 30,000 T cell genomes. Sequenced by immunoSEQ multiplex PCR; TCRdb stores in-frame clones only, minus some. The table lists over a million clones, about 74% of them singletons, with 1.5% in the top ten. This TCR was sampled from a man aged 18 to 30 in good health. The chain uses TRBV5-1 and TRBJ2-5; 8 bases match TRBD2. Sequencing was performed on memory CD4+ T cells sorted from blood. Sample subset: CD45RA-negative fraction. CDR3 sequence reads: CASSLAGRGGETQYF. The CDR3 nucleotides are TGCGCCAGCAGCTTGGCCGGGAGGGGCGGAGAGACCCAGTACTTC.